This TCR beta chain was retrieved from a study of early T cells in non-severe SARS-CoV-2 infection. CDR3 length equals 13 residues. The germline V and J ends were trimmed by 4 bases and 3 bases, with 10 bases remaining between them. CDR1 LNHNV and CDR2 YYDKDF come from the germline V gene (reference sequence). Individual cDNA molecules received unique molecular identifiers. MiXCR, run by TCRdb on the 5' RACE reads, gives a single entry per CDR3 protein. The sample includes about 59,000 distinct CDR3 sequences, more than 10% of them seen just once. In its sample, this clonotype was seen a few times. This clonotype originated in an adult who was a healthcare worker with PCR-confirmed SARS-CoV-2 infection or an uninfected control (not recorded which). Sequenced sample: whole blood. This chain links TRBV15 with TRBJ2-7; a possible D gene is TRBD2 (5 bases). The CDR3 coding sequence is TGTGCCACCAGCACCGGGATGCGCTACGAGCAGTACTTC. Translating it yields CATSTGMRYEQYF. The full variable domain, in which reference TRBV15 and TRBJ2-7 provide the parts outside the CDR3, is DAMVIQNPRYQVTQFGKPVTLSCSQTLNHNVMYWYQQKSSQAPKLLFHYYDKDFNNEADTPDNFQSRRPNTSFCFLDIRSPGLGDTAMYLCATSTGMRYEQYFGPGTRLTVT.